This TCR beta chain was obtained from a study of CD8 T cells in Susac syndrome. CDR1 is GTSNPN and CDR2 is SVGIG in the germline V gene (reference sequence). The CDR3 totals 11 residues. The V gene lost 0 bases and the J gene lost 8 bases, with 7 bases spanning the gap. The RNA, roughly 0.45 to 1 ug, was put through reverse transcription using random hexamers. Via MiXCR, TCRdb re-called the immunoSEQ multiplex PCR reads, giving one row per CDR3 protein. Here the sample spans under 300,000 distinct CDR3 sequences, 90% to 97% being singletons. The sequence derives from a human donor with Susac syndrome. Sequencing used CD4+ T cells from PBMCs. This chain connects TRBV30 to TRBJ1-2; D gene ambiguous. CDR3 region: CAWSVARGYTF. For the CDR3, the DNA is TGTGCCTGGAGTGTTGCCAGAGGCTACACCTTC.